Described below is a single T cell receptor beta chain sequence and its context. Per the germline V gene, CDR1 is SGHTA and CDR2 is FQGNSA. CDR3 size: 14 residues. Losses at the gene ends were 1 base for V and 0 bases for J; bases not matched to a gene: 0. The record originates from a study of technical replicates of blood from a handful of donors. Profiling relied on immunoSEQ multiplex PCR, and the TCRdb table lists in-frame clones only, not all of them. Of 95,000 to 100,000 clones listed, 96% are singletons. The rearrangement uses TRBV7-2 and TRBJ2-7, with 7 bases fitting TRBD1. Specimen: T cells isolated from PBMCs. The sequence was collected from a human donor in good health. The CDR3 region is CASSLGTGSYEQYF. The DNA of the CDR3 is TGTGCCAGCAGCTTAGGGACAGGCTCCTACGAGCAGTACTTC.